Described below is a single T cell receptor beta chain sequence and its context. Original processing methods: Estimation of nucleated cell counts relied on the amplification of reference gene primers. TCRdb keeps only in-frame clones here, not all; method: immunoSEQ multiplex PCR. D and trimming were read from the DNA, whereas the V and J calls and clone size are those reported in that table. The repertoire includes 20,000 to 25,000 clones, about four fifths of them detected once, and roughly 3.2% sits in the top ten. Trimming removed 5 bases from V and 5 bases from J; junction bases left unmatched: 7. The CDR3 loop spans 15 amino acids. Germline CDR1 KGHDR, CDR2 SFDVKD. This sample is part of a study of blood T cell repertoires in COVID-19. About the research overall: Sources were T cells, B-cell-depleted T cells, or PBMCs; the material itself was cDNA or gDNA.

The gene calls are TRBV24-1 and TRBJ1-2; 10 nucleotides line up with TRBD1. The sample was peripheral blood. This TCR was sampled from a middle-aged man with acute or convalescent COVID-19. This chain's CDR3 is CATSGRQGAGYGYTF. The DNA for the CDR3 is TGTGCCACCAGTGGCCGACAGGGGGCGGGGTATGGCTACACCTTC.